This TCR beta chain came from a study of blood T cell repertoires in COVID-19. Study information: From T cells, B-cell-depleted T cells, or PBMCs came the material, which was cDNA or gDNA.

CDR1 and CDR2 from the germline V gene are LNHDA and SQIVND (reference sequence). V was cut by 3 bases and J by 1 base, with 9 bases left in between. This CDR3 contains 14 residues. This clone has a handful of counts. Authors' analysis steps: Estimated nucleated cell counts came from reference gene primer amplification. Profiling relied on immunoSEQ multiplex PCR, and the TCRdb table lists in-frame clones only, not all of them. V and J calls plus clone size are reproduced from that table; the DNA served to infer D and trimming. The sample holds around 140,000 clones, roughly 91% seen once. The source is a man aged 50-59 years with active or convalescent COVID-19. This sequence joins TRBV19 and TRBJ1-1; D not resolved. The specimen was peripheral blood. This CDR3 is CASSMWAWNTEAFF. The CDR3 DNA sequence: TGTGCCAGTAGTATGTGGGCCTGGAACACTGAAGCTTTCTTT. Drawing the rest from reference TRBV19 and TRBJ1-1, the complete variable domain is DGGITQSPKYLFRKEGQNVTLSCEQNLNHDAMYWYRQDPGQGLRLIYYSQIVNDFQKGDIAEGYSVSREKKESFPLTVTSAQKNPTAFYLCASSMWAWNTEAFFGQGTRLTVV.